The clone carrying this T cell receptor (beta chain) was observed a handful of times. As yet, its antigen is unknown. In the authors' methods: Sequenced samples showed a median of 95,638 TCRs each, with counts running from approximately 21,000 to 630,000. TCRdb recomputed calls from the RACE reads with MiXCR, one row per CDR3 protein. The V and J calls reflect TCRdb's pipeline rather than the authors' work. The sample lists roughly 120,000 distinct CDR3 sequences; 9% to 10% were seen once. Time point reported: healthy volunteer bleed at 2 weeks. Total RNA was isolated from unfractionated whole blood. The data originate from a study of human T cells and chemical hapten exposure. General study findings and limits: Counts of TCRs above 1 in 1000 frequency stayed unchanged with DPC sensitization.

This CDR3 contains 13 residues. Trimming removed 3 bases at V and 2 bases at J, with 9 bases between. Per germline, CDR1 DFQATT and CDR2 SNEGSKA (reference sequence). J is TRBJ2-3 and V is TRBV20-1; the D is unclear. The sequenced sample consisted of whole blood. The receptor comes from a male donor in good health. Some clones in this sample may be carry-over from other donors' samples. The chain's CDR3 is CSASRAATDTQYF. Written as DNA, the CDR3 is TGCAGTGCTAGTAGGGCAGCCACAGATACGCAGTATTTT.